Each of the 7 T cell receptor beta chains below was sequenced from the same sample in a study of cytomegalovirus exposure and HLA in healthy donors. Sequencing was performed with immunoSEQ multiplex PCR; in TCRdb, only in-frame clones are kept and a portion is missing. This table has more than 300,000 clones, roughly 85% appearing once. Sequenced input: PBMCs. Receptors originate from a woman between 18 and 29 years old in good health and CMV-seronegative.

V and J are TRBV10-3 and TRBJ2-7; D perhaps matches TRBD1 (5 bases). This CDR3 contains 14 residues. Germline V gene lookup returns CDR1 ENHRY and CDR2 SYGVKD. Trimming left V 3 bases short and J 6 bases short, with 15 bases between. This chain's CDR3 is CAISDPSRASEQYF. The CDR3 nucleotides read TGTGCCATCAGTGACCCCTCCAGGGCCTCCGAGCAGTACTTC.

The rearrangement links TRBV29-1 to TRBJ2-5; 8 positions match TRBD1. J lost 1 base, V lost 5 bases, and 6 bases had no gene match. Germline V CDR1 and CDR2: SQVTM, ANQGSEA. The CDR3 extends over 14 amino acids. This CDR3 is CSVTSRGPQETQYF. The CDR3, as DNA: TGCAGCGTTACGAGCAGGGGGCCCCAAGAGACCCAGTACTTC.

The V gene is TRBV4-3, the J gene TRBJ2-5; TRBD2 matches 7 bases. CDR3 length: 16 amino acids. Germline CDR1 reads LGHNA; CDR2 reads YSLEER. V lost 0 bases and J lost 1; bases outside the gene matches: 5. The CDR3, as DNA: TGCGCCAGCAGCCAAGATCCTGCGGGAGCCCAAGAGACCCAGTACTTC. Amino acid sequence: CASSQDPAGAQETQYF.

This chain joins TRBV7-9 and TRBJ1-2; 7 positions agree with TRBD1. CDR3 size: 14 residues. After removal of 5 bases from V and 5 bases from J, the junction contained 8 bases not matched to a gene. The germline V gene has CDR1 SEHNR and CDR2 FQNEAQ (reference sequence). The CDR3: CASSPIDREYGYTF. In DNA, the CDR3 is TGTGCCAGCAGCCCGATCGACAGGGAGTATGGCTACACCTTC. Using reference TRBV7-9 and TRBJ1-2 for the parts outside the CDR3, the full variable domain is DTGVSQNPRHKITKRGQNVTFRCDPISEHNRLYWYRQTLGQGPEFLTYFQNEAQLEKSRLLSDRFSAERPKGSFSTLEIQRTEQGDSAMYLCASSPIDREYGYTFGSGTRLTVV.

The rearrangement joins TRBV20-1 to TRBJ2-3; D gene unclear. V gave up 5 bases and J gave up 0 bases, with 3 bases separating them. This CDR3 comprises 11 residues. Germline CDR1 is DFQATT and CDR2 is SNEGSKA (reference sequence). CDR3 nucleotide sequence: TGCAGTGCTCCGAGCACAGATACGCAGTATTTT. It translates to CSAPSTDTQYF.

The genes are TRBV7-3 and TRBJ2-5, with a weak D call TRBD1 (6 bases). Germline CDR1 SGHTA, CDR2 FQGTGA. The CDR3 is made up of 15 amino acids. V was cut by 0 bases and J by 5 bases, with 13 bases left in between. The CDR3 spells CASSLTGNQGETQYF. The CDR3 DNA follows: TGTGCCAGCAGCTTAACGGGGAATCAGGGGGAGACCCAGTACTTC.

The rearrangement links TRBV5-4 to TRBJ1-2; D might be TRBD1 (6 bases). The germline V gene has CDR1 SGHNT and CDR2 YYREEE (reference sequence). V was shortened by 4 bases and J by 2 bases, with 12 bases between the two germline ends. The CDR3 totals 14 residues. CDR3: CASSGGGWNYGYTF. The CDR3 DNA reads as TGTGCCAGCAGCGGGGGGGGCTGGAACTATGGCTACACCTTC.